A selection of T cell receptor beta chains follows, all from one sample in a study of vaccination and CD4 T cells after COVID-19. Their antigens remain unidentified. Using its own MiXCR run on the PCR reads, TCRdb lists one record per CDR3 protein. The repertoire holds about 14,000 distinct CDR3 sequences, roughly 74% seen once, with roughly 9.1% in the top ten. The source material was CD4+ T cells from blood, cultured in vitro, sampled after SARS-CoV-2 vaccination. These receptors came from a human donor who received a COVID-19 vaccine. The CDR3 runs from the conserved cysteine through the conserved F or W. Fields, in order: clone size, V gene, J gene, D gene, CDR3 protein, CDR3 DNA. A D gene is named only where the DNA matches it firmly. Not every row has a clone size; where given, it reads once, few, many or a size class.

>few|TRBV15|TRBJ2-2|-
CATSRGTGELFF
TGTGCCACCAGCAGAGGTACCGGGGAGCTGTTTTTT
>-|TRBV29-1|TRBJ1-2|-
CSADQYRKANYGYTF
TGCAGCGCCGACCAGTACAGGAAAGCTAACTATGGCTACACCTTC
>-|TRBV7-8|TRBJ2-1|TRBD1
CASSAGQGITEQFF
TGTGCCAGCAGCGCGGGACAGGGGATAACGGAGCAGTTCTTC
>-|TRBV20-1|TRBJ2-1|-
CSARDWRNYNEQFF
TGCAGTGCTAGAGATTGGCGCAACTACAATGAGCAGTTCTTC
>-|TRBV12-3/TRBV12-4|TRBJ1-2|-
CAPSPANYGYTF
TGTGCCCCCTCCCCGGCTAACTATGGCTACACCTTC
>-|TRBV5-4|TRBJ2-5|-
CASSSLPGFEETQYF
TGTGCCAGCAGCTCCCTTCCAGGGTTCGAAGAGACCCAGTACTTC
>-|TRBV7-2|TRBJ2-5|-
CASSFTSKETQYF
TGTGCCAGCAGCTTCACTAGCAAAGAGACCCAGTACTTC
>-|TRBV27|TRBJ2-3|TRBD2
CASSLSSGAEGGTQYF
TGTGCCAGCAGTTTATCTAGCGGGGCCGAAGGTGGCACGCAGTATTTT
>-|TRBV25-1|TRBJ2-1|-
CASRGQLVYNEQFF
TGTGCCAGCCGAGGACAGCTAGTCTACAATGAGCAGTTCTTC
>-|TRBV4-2|TRBJ2-1|TRBD2
CASSPRGGGSYNEQFF
TGTGCCAGCAGCCCACGCGGGGGGGGCTCCTACAATGAGCAGTTCTTC
>-|TRBV27|TRBJ1-1|-
CASSWRGPLNTEAFF
TGTGCCAGCAGTTGGAGAGGGCCCTTGAACACTGAAGCTTTCTTT